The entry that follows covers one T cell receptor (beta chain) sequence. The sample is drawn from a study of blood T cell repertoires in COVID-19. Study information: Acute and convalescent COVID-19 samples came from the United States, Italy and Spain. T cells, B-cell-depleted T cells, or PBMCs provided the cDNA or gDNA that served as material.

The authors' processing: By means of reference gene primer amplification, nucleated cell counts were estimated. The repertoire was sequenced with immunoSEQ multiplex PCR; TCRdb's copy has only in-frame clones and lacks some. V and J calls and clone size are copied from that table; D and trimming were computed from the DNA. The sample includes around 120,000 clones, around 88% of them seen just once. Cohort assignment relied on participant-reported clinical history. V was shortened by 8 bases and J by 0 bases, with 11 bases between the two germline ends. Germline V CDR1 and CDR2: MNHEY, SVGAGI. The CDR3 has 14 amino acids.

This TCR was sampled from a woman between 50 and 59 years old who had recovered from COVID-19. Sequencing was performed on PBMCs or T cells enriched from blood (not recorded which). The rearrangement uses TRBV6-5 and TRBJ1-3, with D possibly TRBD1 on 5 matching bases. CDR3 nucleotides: TGTGCCAGCTCTCGAGACAGCTCTGGAAACACCATATATTTT. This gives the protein CASSRDSSGNTIYF.